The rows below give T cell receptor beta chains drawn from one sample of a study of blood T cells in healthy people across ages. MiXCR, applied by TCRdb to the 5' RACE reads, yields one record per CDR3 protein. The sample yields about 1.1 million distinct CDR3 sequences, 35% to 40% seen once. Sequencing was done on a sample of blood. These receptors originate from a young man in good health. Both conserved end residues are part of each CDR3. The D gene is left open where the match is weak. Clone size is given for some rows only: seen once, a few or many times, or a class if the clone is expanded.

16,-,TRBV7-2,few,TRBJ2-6,CASSSLYFSGANVLTF,TGTGCCAGCAGCTCTCTATACTTCTCTGGGGCCAACGTCCTGACTTTC
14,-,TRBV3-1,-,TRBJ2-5,CASSQDSGEKTQYF,TGTGCCAGCAGCCAGGATTCAGGGGAGAAGACCCAGTACTTC
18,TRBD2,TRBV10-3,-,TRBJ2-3,CAISPASGRVMGTDTQYF,TGTGCCATCAGCCCGGCTAGCGGGCGGGTAATGGGCACAGATACGCAGTATTTT
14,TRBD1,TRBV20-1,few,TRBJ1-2,CSARDLGTGDGYTF,TGCAGTGCTAGAGATCTCGGGACAGGGGATGGCTACACCTTC
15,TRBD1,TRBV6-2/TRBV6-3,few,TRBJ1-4,CASSNADRDGEKLFF,TGTGCCAGCAGCAACGCGGACAGGGATGGTGAAAAACTGTTTTTT
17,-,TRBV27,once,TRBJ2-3,CASSPPQGQEFTDTQYF,TGTGCCAGCAGCCCACCCCAGGGGCAGGAATTCACAGATACGCAGTATTTT
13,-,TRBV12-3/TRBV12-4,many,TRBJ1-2,CASSPQGTYGYTF,TGTGCCAGCAGTCCCCAGGGTACCTATGGCTACACCTTC
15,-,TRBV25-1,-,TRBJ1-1,CASSELDSLNTEAFF,TGTGCCAGCAGTGAATTGGACAGCTTGAACACTGAAGCTTTCTTT
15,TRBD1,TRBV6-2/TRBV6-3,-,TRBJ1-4,CASSYRGQANEKLFF,TGTGCCAGCAGTTACAGAGGACAGGCGAATGAAAAACTGTTTTTT
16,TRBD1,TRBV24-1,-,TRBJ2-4,CATSGAGGLSYNEQYF,TGTGCCACCAGTGGGGCAGGGGGCTTAAGCTACAATGAGCAGTACTTC